This TCR beta chain was identified during a study of cytomegalovirus exposure and HLA in healthy donors. General study findings and limits: About 90% or about 30% of the time was how often most TCR beta V segments were productive, according to an earlier analysis.

PCR primers comprised 60 Vbeta and 13 Jbeta primers. Repertoires were generated with immunoSEQ multiplex PCR, while TCRdb's copy carries only in-frame clones and drops some. The sample lists roughly 96,000 clones; approximately 72% were seen once. As concerns this clone: Antigen specificity is unknown.

Regarding donors, all were healthy bone marrow donors. Material for sequencing was PBMCs. The TCR originated in a woman aged 70-85 years in good health and CMV-seropositive.

The CDR3 nucleotides are TGTGCCAGCAGCGTAGCCCTTAACAGGGTAACTGAGCAGTTCTTC. It specifies CASSVALNRVTEQFF. The V and J genes are TRBV9 and TRBJ2-1, with TRBD1 as a possible D gene (6 bases). Trimming removed 0 bases at V and 9 bases at J, with 16 bases between. The V gene's germline CDR1 is SGDLS and CDR2 YYNGEE. The CDR3 has 15 residues.